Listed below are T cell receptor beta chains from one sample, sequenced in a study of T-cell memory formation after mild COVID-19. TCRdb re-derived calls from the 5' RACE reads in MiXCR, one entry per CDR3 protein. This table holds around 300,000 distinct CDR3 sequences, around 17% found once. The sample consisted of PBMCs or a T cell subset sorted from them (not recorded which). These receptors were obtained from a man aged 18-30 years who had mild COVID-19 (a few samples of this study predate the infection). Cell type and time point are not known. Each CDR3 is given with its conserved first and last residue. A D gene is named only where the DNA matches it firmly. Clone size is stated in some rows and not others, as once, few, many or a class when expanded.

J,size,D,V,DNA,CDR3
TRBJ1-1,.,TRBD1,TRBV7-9,TGTGCCAGCAGCCCTTCGACAGGGTGGGAGACTGAAGCTTTCTTT,CASSPSTGWETEAFF
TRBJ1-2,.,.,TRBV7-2,TGTGCCAGCAGCTCCCTCCTCGGGGGCGAAGGCTATGGCTACACCTTC,CASSSLLGGEGYGYTF
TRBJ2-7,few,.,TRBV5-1,TGCGCCAGCAGCTTGATAGAAGACGGGTACGAGCAGTACTTC,CASSLIEDGYEQYF
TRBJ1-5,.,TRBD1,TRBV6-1,TGTGCCAGCAGTGGACGACAGGGGGCTAACCAGCCCCAGCATTTT,CASSGRQGANQPQHF
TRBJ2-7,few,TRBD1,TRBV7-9,TGTGCCAGCAGCCCGCGAGGACAGGATTACTCCTACGAGCAGTACTTC,CASSPRGQDYSYEQYF
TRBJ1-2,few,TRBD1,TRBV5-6,TGTGCCAGCAGGCCCGGGACAGCGGTAGTTATTTACACCTTC,CASRPGTAVVIYTF
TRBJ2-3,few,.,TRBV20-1,TGCAGTGCTCCAAGGGAAATACGCACAGATACGCAGTATTTT,CSAPREIRTDTQYF
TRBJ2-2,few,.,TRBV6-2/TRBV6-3,TGTGCCAGCAGCGGTGTGGGGGACACCGGGGAGCTGTTTTTT,CASSGVGDTGELFF
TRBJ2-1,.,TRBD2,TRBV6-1,TGTGCCAGCAGTGAATATTCGGGGAGGACTAGCGGGGGTTACAATGAGCAGTTCTTC,CASSEYSGRTSGGYNEQFF
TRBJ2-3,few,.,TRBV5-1,TGCGCCAGCAGCTCCCCTACCGCCAGCACAGATACGCAGTATTTT,CASSSPTASTDTQYF
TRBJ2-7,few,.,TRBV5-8,TGTGCCAGCAGCTTGGGTGGTATAGACTACGAGCAGTACTTC,CASSLGGIDYEQYF
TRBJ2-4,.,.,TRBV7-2,TGTGCCAGCAGCCCTCAGGGACGCCTAGCCAAAAACATTCAGTACTTC,CASSPQGRLAKNIQYF
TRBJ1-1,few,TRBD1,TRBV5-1,TGCGCCAGCAGCTTACCCGGGACAGGGGGTGAGGCTTTCTTT,CASSLPGTGGEAFF
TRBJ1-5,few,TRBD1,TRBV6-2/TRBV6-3,TGTGCCAGCCTCAAGACCGGGACAGGGACTCAGCCCCAGCATTTT,CASLKTGTGTQPQHF
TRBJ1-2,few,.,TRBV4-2,TGTGCCAGCAGCCAAGATCGTTTGGATCAGGGCTATGGCTACACCTTC,CASSQDRLDQGYGYTF
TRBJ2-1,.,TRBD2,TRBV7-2,TGTGCCAGCACAGCGGGGGTTGCTCGATACAATGAGCAGTTCTTC,CASTAGVARYNEQFF
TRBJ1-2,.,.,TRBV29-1,TGCAGCGTCCGGAAAGACGGCTACACCTTC,CSVRKDGYTF
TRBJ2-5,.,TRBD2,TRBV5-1,TGCGCCAGCAGCAACTCGACTAGCACGGAGACCCAGTACTTC,CASSNSTSTETQYF
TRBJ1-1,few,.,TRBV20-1,TGCAGTGTTATGACTGACACTGAAGCTTTCTTT,CSVMTDTEAFF
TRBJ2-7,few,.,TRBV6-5,TGTGCCAGCAGTTACTATGGACTCGAGCAGTACTTC,CASSYYGLEQYF
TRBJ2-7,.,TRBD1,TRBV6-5,TGTGCCAGCAGTTACGCGACAGGGAACGAGCAGTACTTC,CASSYATGNEQYF
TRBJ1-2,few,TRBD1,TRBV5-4,TGTGCCAGCAGCTTGAACAGGGGAGACTATGGCTACACCTTC,CASSLNRGDYGYTF